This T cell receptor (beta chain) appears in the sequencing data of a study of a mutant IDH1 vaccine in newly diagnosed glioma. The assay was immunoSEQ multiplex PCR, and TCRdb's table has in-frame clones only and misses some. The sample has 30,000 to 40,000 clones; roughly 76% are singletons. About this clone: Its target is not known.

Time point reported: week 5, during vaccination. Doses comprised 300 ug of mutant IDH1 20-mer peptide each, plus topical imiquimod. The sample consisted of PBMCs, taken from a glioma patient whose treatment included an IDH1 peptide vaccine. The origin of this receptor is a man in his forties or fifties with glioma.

CDR3 in DNA: TGTGCCAGCAGTGAAGGGAAAAACATTCAGTACTTC. It encodes CASSEGKNIQYF. This sequence joins TRBV25-1 and TRBJ2-4; D gene uncertain. This CDR3 region has 12 residues. Trimming stripped 2 bases from V and 4 bases from J, with 3 bases between. Looked up from germline, CDR1 is MGHDK and CDR2 is SYGVNS. The complete variable domain, with remaining parts taken from reference TRBV25-1 and TRBJ2-4, reads EADIYQTPRYLVIGTGKKITLECSQTMGHDKMYWYQQDPGMELHLIHYSYGVNSTEKGDLSSESTVSRIRTEHFPLTLESARPSHTSQYLCASSEGKNIQYFGAGTRLSVL.